This T cell receptor (beta chain) appears in the sequencing data of a study of T cell responses to AZD1222 COVID-19 vaccine. In the study overall: Some second doses came at about 4 weeks and others at about 12 weeks; these were pooled.

Details on this clone: Its antigen is still unknown.

The study's findings and limits: Baseline seropositives among AZD1222 recipients totaled only five to seven. Spike was spanned by vaccine-associated CD4 TCRs, which were dominant at 160-218 and 743-854.

With V trimmed by 2 bases and J by 0 bases, 4 bases remained unmatched. CDR3 length: 15 residues. CDR1 SGHTA and CDR2 FQGNSA come from the germline V gene. Assay: immunoSEQ multiplex PCR; the TCRdb copy retains only in-frame clones and omits some. The data hold around 100,000 clones, with 80% to 95% observed a single time. This chain joins TRBV7-2 and TRBJ2-7, with 7 bases that match TRBD1. The TCR sequence derives from an adult in good health. Sequenced here: peripheral blood, sampled on day 0 of AZD1222 vaccination. CDR3: CASSLRAGGSYEQYF. CDR3 sequence (DNA): TGTGCCAGCAGCTTAAGGGCAGGGGGCTCCTACGAGCAGTACTTC.